Shown below are 18 T cell receptor beta chains from a single sample sequenced in a study of Graves' ophthalmopathy and Graves' hyperthyroidism. Amplification of the TCR beta CDR3 regions used RNA transcripts (as template). The library came from an HTBI-primed first-round RT-PCR and a second-round multiplex PCR. TCRdb passed the multiplex PCR reads through MiXCR, listing each CDR3 protein once. The table records 500,000 to 800,000 distinct CDR3 sequences, about 38% of them present only once. The sequenced sample consisted of peripheral blood. Receptors were obtained from an adult man with Graves' ophthalmopathy.

Ten or more counts support this clonotype. The chain couples TRBV5-1 to TRBJ1-6, with TRBD1 identical over 9 bases. V lost 0 bases to trimming and J lost 6 bases; unmatched junction nucleotides: 4. Germline V gene lookup returns CDR1 SGHRS and CDR2 YFSETQ. This CDR3 has 16 residues. The CDR3 nucleotides are TGCGCCAGCAGCTTGGAGCCGACAGGGGGTAATTCACCCCTCCACTTT. This encodes CASSLEPTGGNSPLHF.

Note on this clonotype: Because it lacks the conserved phenylalanine or tryptophan at the end, this CDR3 is likely a read error. The DNA is omitted, as the CDR3 cannot be located on it reliably, and the CDR3 follows TCRdb's listing. The chain couples TRBV25-1 to TRBJ2-5; the D segment call TRBD1 is taken from the table without a DNA check. Germline assignment: CDR1 MGHDK and CDR2 SYGVNS. The CDR3 spans 11 amino acids, including both terminal residues. The CDR3 loop reads CASSAPGQSYS.

This clonotype came up once. Germline is not matched at one junction end, which may reflect a read error. The chain has TRBV7-8 and TRBJ1-1; D uncertain. Germline V gene sequence: CDR1 SGHVS, CDR2 FQNEAQ. The CDR3 is 14 amino acids. The CDR3 here is CASSLGSMNTEASF. The CDR3 nucleotides are TGTGCCAGCAGCTTAGGATCTATGAACACTGAAGCTTCCTTT.

The table lists this clonotype with many counts. The chain uses TRBV25-1 and TRBJ1-4, with no clear D. The length of the CDR3 is 11 residues. With 4 bases removed from V and 7 bases from J, the gap between germline ends came to 4 bases. Germline V gene lookup returns CDR1 MGHDK and CDR2 SYGVNS. CDR3 nucleotides: TGTGCCAGCAGTGCTGGTGAAAAACTGTTTTTT. Protein sequence: CASSAGEKLFF.

The rearrangement uses TRBV5-4 and TRBJ2-7, with TRBD2 identical over 10 bases. Trimming cost V 4 bases and J 2 bases; bases outside gene matches: 9. The germline V gene encodes CDR1 SGHNT and CDR2 YYREEE (reference sequence). CDR3 size: 16 residues. The CDR3 loop is CASSAFGAGGPYEQYF. The CDR3 DNA is TGTGCCAGCAGCGCTTTCGGAGCGGGAGGGCCCTACGAGCAGTACTTC.

This clonotype has a count of ten or more. V is TRBV9 and J is TRBJ1-1; no reliable D call. The CDR3 has 13 residues. Germline V gives CDR1 SGDLS, CDR2 YYNGEE. With 2 bases removed from V and 3 bases from J, the gap between germline ends came to 8 bases. DNA of the CDR3: TGTGCCAGCAGCGTCGGATCAGACACTGAAGCTTTCTTT. Amino acid sequence: CASSVGSDTEAFF.

This clonotype was seen ten or more times. The chain combines TRBV19 with TRBJ2-7; D gene ambiguous. Trimming cost V 0 bases and J 2 bases, with 8 bases left between them. Germline V gene lookup returns CDR1 LNHDA and CDR2 SQIVND (reference sequence). This CDR3 has 14 amino acids. CDR3 DNA sequence: TGTGCCAGTAGTATAGATCGCTACCCCTACGAGCAGTACTTC. Encoded protein: CASSIDRYPYEQYF.

This clonotype appeared many times. V and J are TRBV15 and TRBJ1-2, with D unclear. CDR3 length: 12 amino acids. Germline loops: CDR1 LNHNV, CDR2 YYDKDF (reference sequence). V was pared by 5 bases and J by 6 bases, with 10 bases between. The CDR3 spells CATSARTDGYTF. For the CDR3, the DNA is TGTGCCACCAGCGCCCGGACGGATGGCTACACCTTC. Drawing the rest from reference TRBV15 and TRBJ1-2, the complete variable domain is DAMVIQNPRYQVTQFGKPVTLSCSQTLNHNVMYWYQQKSSQAPKLLFHYYDKDFNNEADTPDNFQSRRPNTSFCFLDIRSPGLGDTAMYLCATSARTDGYTFGSGTRLTVV.

This clonotype was seen ten or more times. The chain employs TRBV7-9 and TRBJ1-1, with no clear D. The CDR3 has 15 amino acids. The germline CDR1 and CDR2 sequences are SEHNR and FQNEAQ (reference sequence). Trimming stripped 1 base from V and 4 bases from J, with 13 bases between. CDR3 sequence reads: CASSLGAGGGTEAFF. DNA for the CDR3: TGTGCCAGCAGCTTAGGGGCAGGCGGAGGCACTGAAGCTTTCTTT.

This clonotype has at least ten counts. CDR3 DNA: TGTGCCATCAGTGCTTTGGACAGTACTGGAAACACCATATATTTT. This encodes CAISALDSTGNTIYF. This chain links TRBV10-3 with TRBJ1-3, with D possibly TRBD1 on 6 matching bases. The V and J ends lost 4 bases and 2 bases respectively, with 12 bases between them. CDR3 size: 15 residues. Germline V CDR1 and CDR2: ENHRY, SYGVKD.

This clonotype was counted at least ten times. The chain employs TRBV2 and TRBJ2-7, with 9 bases fitting TRBD1. The germline V gene has CDR1 SNHLY and CDR2 FYNNEI. CDR3 length equals 16 residues. With 6 bases clipped from V and 0 bases from J, the junction kept 9 bases outside the gene matches. CDR3 protein: CASSPSTGGGSYEQYF. CDR3 DNA sequence: TGTGCCAGCAGCCCCTCGACAGGGGGTGGCTCCTACGAGCAGTACTTC.

The sample holds many counts of this clonotype. The chain has TRBV9 and TRBJ1-3; D perhaps matches TRBD1 (5 bases). Trimming cost V 4 bases and J 3 bases, with 11 bases left between them. The CDR3 covers 14 residues. Germline CDR1 reads SGDLS; CDR2 reads YYNGEE. The CDR3 sequence is CASSRGPGGNTIYF. CDR3 nucleotide sequence: TGTGCCAGCAGCCGGGGACCTGGTGGAAACACCATATATTTT.

The V call is TRBV7-3, the J call TRBJ2-5; perhaps TRBD2 as D (6 bases). Between the trimmed V and J ends, which lost 4 bases and 3 bases, there was a span of 15 bases. Germline V gene lookup returns CDR1 SGHTA and CDR2 FQGTGA. The CDR3 sequence is 15 residues long. The DNA of the CDR3 is TGTGCCAGCAGCTCCAGACTAGGGGACGAAGAGACCCAGTACTTC. Protein: CASSSRLGDEETQYF.

V gene TRBV4-2 combines with J gene TRBJ1-2, with TRBD1 as a possible D gene (5 bases). CDR3 length equals 18 residues. V was pared by 2 bases and J by 4 bases, with 23 bases between. Germline loops: CDR1 LGHNA, CDR2 YNFKEQ. CDR3 DNA: TGTGCCAGCAGCCAACACTACGCTGCGGGGGGAAAGAGCTATGGCTACACCTTC. This translates into CASSQHYAAGGKSYGYTF.

This chain joins TRBV9 and TRBJ2-2; D unclear. Germline V lookup: CDR1 SGDLS, CDR2 YYNGEE. The CDR3 runs 12 residues. V was pared by 3 bases and J by 7 bases, with 7 bases between. The CDR3 sequence is CASSDPSGELFF. As DNA, the CDR3 is TGTGCCAGCAGCGACCCTAGCGGGGAGCTGTTTTTT.

The table lists this clonotype with many counts. The chain links TRBV19 to TRBJ2-2; 14 positions match TRBD2. The CDR3 is made up of 15 amino acids. V lost 6 bases, J lost 8 bases, and 5 bases stayed unmatched. Germline assignment: CDR1 LNHDA and CDR2 SQIVND (reference sequence). The chain's CDR3 is CASSRGLAGDGELFF. CDR3 DNA sequence: TGTGCCAGTAGCCGGGGACTAGCGGGAGATGGGGAGCTGTTTTTT.

In this sample, this clonotype turned up a few times. The chain links TRBV7-2 to TRBJ1-6; 7 bases line up with TRBD1. The V and J ends lost 5 bases and 0 bases, in that order; junction bases with no gene match: 7. The germline gives CDR1 SGHTA, CDR2 FQGNSA. The CDR3 runs 17 residues. Written as DNA, the CDR3 is TGTGCCAGCAGCCGCGACAGGGAGAGCTCCTATAATTCACCCCTCCACTTT. It yields the protein CASSRDRESSYNSPLHF.

This clonotype was seen ten or more times. In nucleotides, the CDR3 is TGCAGCGTGCCGGGCAGGGGCTACGAGCAGTACTTC. It is translated as CSVPGRGYEQYF. This chain uses TRBV29-1 with TRBJ2-7; weak D call: TRBD1 (6 bases). CDR3 size: 12 residues. V lost 6 bases to trimming and J lost 3 bases, with 12 bases between them. Germline loops: CDR1 SQVTM, CDR2 ANQGSEA.